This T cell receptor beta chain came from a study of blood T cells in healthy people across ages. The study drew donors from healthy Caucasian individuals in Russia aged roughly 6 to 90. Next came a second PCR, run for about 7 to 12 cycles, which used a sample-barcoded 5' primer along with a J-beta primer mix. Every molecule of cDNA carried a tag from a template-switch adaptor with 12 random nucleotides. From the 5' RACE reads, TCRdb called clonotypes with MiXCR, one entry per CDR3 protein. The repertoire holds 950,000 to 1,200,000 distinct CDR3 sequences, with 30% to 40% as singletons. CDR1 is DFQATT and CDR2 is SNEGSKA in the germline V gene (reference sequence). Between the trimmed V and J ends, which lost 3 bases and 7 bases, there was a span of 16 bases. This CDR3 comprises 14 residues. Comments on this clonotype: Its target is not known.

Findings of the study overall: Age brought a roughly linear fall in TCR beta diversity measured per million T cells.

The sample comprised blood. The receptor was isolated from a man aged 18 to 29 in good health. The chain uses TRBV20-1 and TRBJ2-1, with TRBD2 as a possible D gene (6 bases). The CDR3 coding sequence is TGCAGTGCTAGGGACGGTGGGGGGTTGAATGAGCAGTTCTTC. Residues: CSARDGGGLNEQFF.